The 8 T cell receptor beta chains below come from one sample, sequenced in a study of T cells in severe cutaneous drug reactions. Bulk and single-cell libraries used iRepertoire multiplex PCR with TCR subtype-specific primers. Following a re-call of the multiplex PCR reads, TCRdb has one entry per CDR3 protein and lacks DNA. The table for this sample gives approximately 6,900 distinct CDR3 sequences. Sequenced patients had Stevens-Johnson syndrome or toxic epidermal necrolysis caused by carbamazepine. Sequencing input: cells from a skin blister. The receptors come from a human donor with toxic epidermal necrolysis, a severe cutaneous drug reaction.

This chain joins TRBV4-1 and TRBJ2-2; the TRBD1 assignment by TCRdb is unverifiable without DNA. Looked up from germline, CDR1 is MGHRA and CDR2 is YSYEKL. This CDR3 is 15 amino acids long. This chain's CDR3 is CASSPRQGQSGELFF.

Judged by frequency, this clonotype is medium-sized. The chain recombines TRBV6-5 with TRBJ2-5; there is no DNA to check the TCRdb D call of TRBD1. CDR1 MNHEY and CDR2 SVGAGI come from the germline V gene. The CDR3 runs to 15 residues. CDR3 in amino acids: CASSYSTRGYETQYF.

The CDR3: CSVERVGAGYGYTF. The chain couples TRBV29-1 to TRBJ1-2; TCRdb designates TRBD1, a call that cannot be tested without DNA. This CDR3 has 14 amino acids. Germline values: CDR1 SQVTM, CDR2 ANQGSEA.

This rearrangement joins TRBV11-2 to TRBJ2-7; the D call of TRBD1 rests on TCRdb alone, since no DNA is present to check it. The CDR3 sequence is 15 residues long. Germline V CDR1 and CDR2: SGHAT, FQNNGV. The CDR3 sequence is CASSFGLGGDYEQYF.

The chain employs TRBV6-2 or TRBV6-3 and TRBJ2-5; absent DNA, TCRdb's TRBD2 call cannot be checked. Germline V gives CDR1 MNHEY, CDR2 SVGEGT. This CDR3 is 16 amino acids long. CDR3 sequence: CASSPGGPDLRETQYF.

The rearrangement joins TRBV29-1 to TRBJ1-2; no DNA is available, so the TRBD1 call from TCRdb remains unchecked. The CDR3 spans 13 residues. Germline V gene sequence: CDR1 SQVTM, CDR2 ANQGSEA. The CDR3 loop is CSVEGQGADGYTF. The whole variable domain, filled in from reference TRBV29-1 and TRBJ1-2, reads SAVISQKPSRDICQRGTSLTIQCQVDSQVTMMFWYRQQPGQSLTLIATANQGSEATYESGFVIDKFPISRPNLTFSTLTVSNMSPEDSSIYLCSVEGQGADGYTFGSGTRLTVV.

This sequence joins TRBV11-2 and TRBJ2-7; TCRdb lists TRBD2, though no DNA is available to test this call. The CDR3 is 11 amino acids. Looked up from germline, CDR1 is SGHAT and CDR2 is FQNNGV. This CDR3 reads CASSALDPQYF.

V gene TRBV27 combines with J gene TRBJ2-1. Per germline, CDR1 MNHEY and CDR2 SMNVEV (reference sequence). This CDR3 comprises 13 residues. This CDR3 reads CASTSPQLNEQFF.